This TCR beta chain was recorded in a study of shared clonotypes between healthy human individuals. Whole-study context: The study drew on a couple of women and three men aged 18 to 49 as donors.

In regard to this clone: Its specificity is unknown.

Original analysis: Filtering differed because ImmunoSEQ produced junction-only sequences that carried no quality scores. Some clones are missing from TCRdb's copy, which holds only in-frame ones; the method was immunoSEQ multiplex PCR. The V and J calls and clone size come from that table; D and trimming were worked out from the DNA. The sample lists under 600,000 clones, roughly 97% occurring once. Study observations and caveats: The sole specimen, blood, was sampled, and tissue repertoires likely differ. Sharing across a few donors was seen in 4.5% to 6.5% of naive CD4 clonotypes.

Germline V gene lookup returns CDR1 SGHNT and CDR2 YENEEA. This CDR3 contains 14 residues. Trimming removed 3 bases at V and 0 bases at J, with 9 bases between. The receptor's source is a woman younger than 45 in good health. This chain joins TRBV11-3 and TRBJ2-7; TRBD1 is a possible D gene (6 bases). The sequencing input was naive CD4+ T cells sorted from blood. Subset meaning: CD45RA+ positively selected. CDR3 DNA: TGTGCCAGCAGCTTTCAGACAGGCTCCTACGAGCAGTACTTC. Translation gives CASSFQTGSYEQYF. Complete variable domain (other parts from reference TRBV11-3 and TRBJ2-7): EAGVVQSPRYKIIEKKQPVAFWCNPISGHNTLYWYLQNLGQGPELLIRYENEEAVDDSQLPKDRFSAERLKGVDSTLKIQPAELGDSAVYLCASSFQTGSYEQYFGPGTRLTVT.